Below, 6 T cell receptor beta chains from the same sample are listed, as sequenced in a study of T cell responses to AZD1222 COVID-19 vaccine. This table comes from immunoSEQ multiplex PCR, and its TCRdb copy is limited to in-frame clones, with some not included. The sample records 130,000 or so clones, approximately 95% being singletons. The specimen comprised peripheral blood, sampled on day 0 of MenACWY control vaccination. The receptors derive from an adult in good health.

CDR3 residues: CAWSIRDRATEAFF. The CDR3 nucleotides are TGTGCCTGGAGCATCCGGGACAGGGCCACTGAAGCTTTCTTT. The J gene is TRBJ1-1, the V gene TRBV30; 9 nucleotides align to TRBD1. The germline V gene has CDR1 GTSNPN and CDR2 SVGIG (reference sequence). CDR3 length: 14 residues. Germline trimming cut 3 bases from V and 4 bases from J; bases unmatched to any gene: 6.

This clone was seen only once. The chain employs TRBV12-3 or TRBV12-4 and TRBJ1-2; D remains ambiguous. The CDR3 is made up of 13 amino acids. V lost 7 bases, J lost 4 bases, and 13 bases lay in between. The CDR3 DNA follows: TGTGCCAGCAAGTTAGAGCTGGGCTATGGCTACACCTTC. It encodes CASKLELGYGYTF.

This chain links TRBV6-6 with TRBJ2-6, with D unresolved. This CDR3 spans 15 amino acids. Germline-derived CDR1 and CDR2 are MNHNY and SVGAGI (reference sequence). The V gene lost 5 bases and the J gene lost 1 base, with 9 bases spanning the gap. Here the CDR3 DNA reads TGTGCCAGCAGTCACCTAGATTCTGGGGCCAACGTCCTGACTTTC. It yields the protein CASSHLDSGANVLTF.

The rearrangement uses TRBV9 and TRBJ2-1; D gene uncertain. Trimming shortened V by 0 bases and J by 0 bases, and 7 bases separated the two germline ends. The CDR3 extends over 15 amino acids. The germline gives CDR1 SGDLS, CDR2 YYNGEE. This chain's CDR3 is CASSVDGNSYNEQFF. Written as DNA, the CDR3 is TGTGCCAGCAGCGTAGACGGAAACTCCTACAATGAGCAGTTCTTC.

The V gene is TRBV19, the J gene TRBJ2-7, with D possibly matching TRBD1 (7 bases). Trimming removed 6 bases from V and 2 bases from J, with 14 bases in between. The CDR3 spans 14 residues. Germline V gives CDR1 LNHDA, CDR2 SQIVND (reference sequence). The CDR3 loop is CASSDGGTAYEQYF. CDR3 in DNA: TGTGCCAGTAGCGATGGGGGGACAGCCTACGAGCAGTACTTC.

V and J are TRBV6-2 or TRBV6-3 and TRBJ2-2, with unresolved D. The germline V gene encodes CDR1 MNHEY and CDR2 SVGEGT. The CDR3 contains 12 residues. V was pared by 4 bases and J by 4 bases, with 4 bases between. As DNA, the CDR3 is TGTGCCAGCAGTTTCCCCACCGGGGAGCTGTTTTTT. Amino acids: CASSFPTGELFF.